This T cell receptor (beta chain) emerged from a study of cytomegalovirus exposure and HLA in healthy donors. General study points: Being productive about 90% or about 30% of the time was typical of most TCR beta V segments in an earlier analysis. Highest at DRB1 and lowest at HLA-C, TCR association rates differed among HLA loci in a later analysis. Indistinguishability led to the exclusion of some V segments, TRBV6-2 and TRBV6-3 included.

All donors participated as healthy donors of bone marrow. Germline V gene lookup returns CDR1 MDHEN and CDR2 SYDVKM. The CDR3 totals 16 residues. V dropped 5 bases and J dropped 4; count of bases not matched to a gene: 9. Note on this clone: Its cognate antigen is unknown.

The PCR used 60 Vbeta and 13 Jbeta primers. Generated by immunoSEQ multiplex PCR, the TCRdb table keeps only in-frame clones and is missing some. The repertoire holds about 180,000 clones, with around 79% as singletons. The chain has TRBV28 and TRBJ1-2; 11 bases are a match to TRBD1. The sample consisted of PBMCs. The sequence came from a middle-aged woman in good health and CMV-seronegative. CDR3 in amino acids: CASSTTGTGGPYGYTF. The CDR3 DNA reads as TGTGCCAGCAGTACGACCGGGACAGGGGGACCCTATGGCTACACCTTC.